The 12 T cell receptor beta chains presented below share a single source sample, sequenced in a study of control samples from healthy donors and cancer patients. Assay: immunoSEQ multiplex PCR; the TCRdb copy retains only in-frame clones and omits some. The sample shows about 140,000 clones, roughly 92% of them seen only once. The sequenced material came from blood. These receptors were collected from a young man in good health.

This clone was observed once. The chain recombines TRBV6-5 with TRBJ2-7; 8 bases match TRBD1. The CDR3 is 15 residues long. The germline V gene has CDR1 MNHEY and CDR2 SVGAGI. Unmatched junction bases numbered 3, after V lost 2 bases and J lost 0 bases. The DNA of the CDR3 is TGTGCCAGCAGTTACCGGGGGACAGGCTCCTACGAGCAGTACTTC. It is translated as CASSYRGTGSYEQYF.

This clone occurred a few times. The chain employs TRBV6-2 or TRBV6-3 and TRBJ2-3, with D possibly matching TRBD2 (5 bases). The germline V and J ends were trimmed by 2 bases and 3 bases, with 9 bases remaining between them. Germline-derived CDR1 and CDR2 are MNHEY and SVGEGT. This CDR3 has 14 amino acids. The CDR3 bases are TGTGCCAGCAGTTACGGGCTAGCTACAGATACGCAGTATTTT. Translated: CASSYGLATDTQYF.

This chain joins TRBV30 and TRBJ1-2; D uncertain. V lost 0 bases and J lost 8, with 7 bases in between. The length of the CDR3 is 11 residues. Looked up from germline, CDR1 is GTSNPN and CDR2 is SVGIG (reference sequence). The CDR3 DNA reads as TGTGCCTGGAGTGTAAAGGGAGGCTACACCTTC. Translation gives CAWSVKGGYTF.

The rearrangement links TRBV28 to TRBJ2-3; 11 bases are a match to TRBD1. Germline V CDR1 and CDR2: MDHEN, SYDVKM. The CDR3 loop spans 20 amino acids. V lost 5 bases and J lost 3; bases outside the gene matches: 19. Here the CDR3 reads CASSRTGGYVYEGETDTQYF. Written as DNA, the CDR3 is TGTGCCAGCAGTAGGACAGGGGGCTACGTCTATGAGGGGGAGACAGATACGCAGTATTTT.

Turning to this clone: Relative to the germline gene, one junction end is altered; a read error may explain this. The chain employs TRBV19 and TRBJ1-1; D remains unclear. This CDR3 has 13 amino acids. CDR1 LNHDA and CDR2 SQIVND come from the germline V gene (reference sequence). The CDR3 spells CVSTAVMNTEAFF. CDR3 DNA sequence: TGTGTCAGTACAGCGGTAATGAACACTGAAGCTTTCTTT.

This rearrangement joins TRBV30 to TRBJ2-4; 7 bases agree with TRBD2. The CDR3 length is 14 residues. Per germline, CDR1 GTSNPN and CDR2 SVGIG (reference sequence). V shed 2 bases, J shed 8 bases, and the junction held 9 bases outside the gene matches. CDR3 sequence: CAWSLGLAGDIQYF. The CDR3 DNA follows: TGTGCCTGGAGTTTGGGTTTGGCGGGGGACATTCAGTACTTC.

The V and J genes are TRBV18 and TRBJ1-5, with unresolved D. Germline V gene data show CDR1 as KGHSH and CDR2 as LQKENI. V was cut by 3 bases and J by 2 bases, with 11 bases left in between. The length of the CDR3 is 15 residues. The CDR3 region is CASSPNKGGNQPQHF. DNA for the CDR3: TGTGCCAGCTCACCTAACAAAGGTGGCAATCAGCCCCAGCATTTT. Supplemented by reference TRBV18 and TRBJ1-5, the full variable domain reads NAGVMQNPRHLVRRRGQEARLRCSPMKGHSHVYWYRQLPEEGLKFMVYLQKENIIDESGMPKERFSAEFPKEGPSILRIQQVVRGDSAAYFCASSPNKGGNQPQHFGDGTRLSIL.

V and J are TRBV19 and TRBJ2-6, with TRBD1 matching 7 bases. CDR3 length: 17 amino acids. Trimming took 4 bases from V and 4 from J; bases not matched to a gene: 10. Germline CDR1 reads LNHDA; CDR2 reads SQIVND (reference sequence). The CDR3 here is CASSRGITGAGANVLTF. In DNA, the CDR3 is TGTGCCAGTAGTAGGGGAATTACAGGGGCCGGGGCCAACGTCCTGACTTTC.

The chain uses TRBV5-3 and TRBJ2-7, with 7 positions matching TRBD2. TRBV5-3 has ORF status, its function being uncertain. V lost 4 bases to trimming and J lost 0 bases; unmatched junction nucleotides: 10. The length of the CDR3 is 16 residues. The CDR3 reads CARSGNSGQSSYEQYF. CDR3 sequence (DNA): TGTGCCAGAAGCGGGAATAGCGGGCAGAGCTCCTACGAGCAGTACTTC.

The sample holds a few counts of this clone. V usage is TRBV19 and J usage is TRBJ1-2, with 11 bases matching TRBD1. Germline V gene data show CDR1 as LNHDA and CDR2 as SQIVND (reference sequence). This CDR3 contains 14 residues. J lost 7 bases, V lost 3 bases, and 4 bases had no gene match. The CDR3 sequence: CASSIRTGGSGYTF. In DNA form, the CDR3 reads TGTGCCAGTAGTATTAGGACAGGGGGCTCTGGCTACACCTTC.

DNA for the CDR3: TGTGCCAGCAGCTTCGTAGCGGGTATCACAGATACGCAGTATTTT. Its protein product is CASSFVAGITDTQYF. V and J are TRBV7-9 and TRBJ2-3, with 7 nucleotides matching TRBD2. Germline CDR1 SEHNR, CDR2 FQNEAQ (reference sequence). CDR3 size: 15 residues. J was trimmed by 2 bases and V by 3 bases; bases with no gene match: 5. Looking up the rest from reference TRBV7-9 and TRBJ2-3 gives the full variable domain: DTGVSQNPRHKITKRGQNVTFRCDPISEHNRLYWYRQTLGQGPEFLTYFQNEAQLEKSRLLSDRFSAERPKGSFSTLEIQRTEQGDSAMYLCASSFVAGITDTQYFGPGTRLTVL.

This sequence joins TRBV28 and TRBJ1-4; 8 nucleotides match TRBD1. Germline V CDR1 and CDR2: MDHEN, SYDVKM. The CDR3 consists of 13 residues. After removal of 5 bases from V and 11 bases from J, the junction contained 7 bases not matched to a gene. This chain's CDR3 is CASSARGREKLFF. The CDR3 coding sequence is TGTGCCAGCAGTGCCAGGGGGCGCGAGAAACTGTTTTTT.